These 23 T cell receptor beta chains share one sample of origin, sequenced in a study of blood T cell repertoires in COVID-19. Here immunoSEQ multiplex PCR was the method, and the copy in TCRdb shows in-frame clones only, minus some. The sample yields 300,000 to 400,000 clones, roughly 87% seen once. Sequences were obtained from peripheral blood. The origin of the receptors is a man aged 45-65 years with active or convalescent COVID-19.

This clone was counted only a few times. The V and J genes are TRBV9 and TRBJ2-7, with 11 positions matching TRBD1. The trim removed 4 bases at V and 4 bases at J, leaving 4 bases unmatched. The CDR3 loop spans 14 amino acids. Germline V CDR1 and CDR2: SGDLS, YYNGEE. DNA for the CDR3: TGTGCCAGCAGCATTGGACAGGGGGCATACGAGCAGTACTTC. Amino acid sequence: CASSIGQGAYEQYF.

The rearrangement uses TRBV5-4 and TRBJ1-2; 7 bases are shared with TRBD1. The J segment lost 5 bases and the V segment lost 4 bases, leaving 8 bases of the junction unmatched. The germline CDR1 and CDR2 sequences are SGHNT and YYREEE (reference sequence). The CDR3 totals 14 residues. The CDR3 DNA is TGTGCCAGCAGCCTACCCGGGACAGATTATGGCTACACCTTC. Residues: CASSLPGTDYGYTF. Supplemented by reference TRBV5-4 and TRBJ1-2, the full variable domain reads ETGVTQSPTHLIKTRGQQVTLRCSSQSGHNTVSWYQQALGQGPQFIFQYYREEENGRGNFPPRFSGLQFPNYSSELNVNALELDDSALYLCASSLPGTDYGYTFGSGTRLTVV.

The chain is built from TRBV3-1 (or the pseudogene TRBV3-2) and TRBJ2-1; 7 bases match TRBD2. The CDR3 has 14 amino acids. The V gene end was trimmed by 6 bases and the J gene end by 9 bases; junction bases not matched to a gene: 11. Germline CDR1 is LGHDT and CDR2 is YNNKEL (reference sequence). Here the CDR3 DNA reads TGTGCCAGCAGACCCGGGGACTACTCCGGTGAGCAGTTCTTC. Its translation is CASRPGDYSGEQFF.

This clone was detected only once. The chain joins TRBV30 to TRBJ1-3, with D possibly TRBD1 on 6 matching bases. The CDR3 is 13 residues long. V shed 2 bases and J shed 5 bases, with 10 bases lying between them. The germline V gene has CDR1 GTSNPN and CDR2 SVGIG (reference sequence). The CDR3 DNA follows: TGTGCCTGGAGTCGGCAGGGGAGAAACACCATATATTTT. Translation: CAWSRQGRNTIYF.

The rearrangement joins TRBV19 to TRBJ1-4; no firm D call. Trimming took off 8 bases at V and 6 bases at J, with 19 bases between the two ends. The germline CDR1 and CDR2 sequences are LNHDA and SQIVND (reference sequence). The CDR3 is 15 amino acids. The CDR3 DNA reads as TGTGCCAGTCGCCGGCGGGTTAGGGCGTATGAAAAACTGTTTTTT. Protein sequence: CASRRRVRAYEKLFF.

This chain links TRBV6-2 or TRBV6-3 with TRBJ2-1; 7 positions match TRBD1. V shed 6 bases, J shed 9 bases, and the junction held 8 bases outside the gene matches. CDR1 and CDR2 from the germline V gene are MNHEY and SVGEGT. The CDR3 totals 13 residues. The DNA for the CDR3 is TGTGCCAGCAGGCCTACAGGGGCAGGTGAGCAGTTCTTC. As protein: CASRPTGAGEQFF.

J is TRBJ1-2 and V is TRBV2; no definite D call. CDR1 is SNHLY, CDR2 FYNNEI, per germline. Trimming cost V 7 bases and J 8 bases, with 17 bases left between them. This CDR3 has 13 residues. The CDR3 sequence is CASTPGEERGYTF. Here the CDR3 DNA reads TGTGCCAGCACACCAGGAGAGGAGCGGGGCTACACCTTC.

In this sample, this clone turned up a few times. V gene TRBV27 combines with J gene TRBJ2-5; 12 nucleotides match TRBD2. The CDR3 consists of 15 residues. The V gene's germline CDR1 is MNHEY and CDR2 SMNVEV (reference sequence). V gave up 5 bases and J gave up 6 bases; unmatched junction bases: 7. The CDR3 coding sequence is TGTGCCAGCAGTCCAACGACTAGCGGGGGACAGACCCAGTACTTC. This translates into CASSPTTSGGQTQYF.

A note on this clone: Other DNA sequences in the sample encode the same CDR3. The chain couples TRBV6-5 to TRBJ2-2; D uncertain. The CDR3 length is 14 residues. Germline values: CDR1 MNHEY, CDR2 SVGAGI. Trimming removed 0 bases at V and 1 base at J, with 3 bases between. CDR3 region: CASSYSRNTGELFF. The CDR3 DNA follows: TGTGCCAGCAGTTACTCCAGGAACACCGGGGAGCTGTTTTTT.

The chain uses TRBV28 and TRBJ2-2, with a possible D match to TRBD2 (6 bases). The CDR3 spans 15 residues. V lost 3 bases and J 5 bases, leaving 13 bases between the germline ends. Germline V lookup: CDR1 MDHEN, CDR2 SYDVKM. The CDR3 DNA follows: TGTGCCAGCAGTTTTAGGCGGGGTTATACCGGGGAGCTGTTTTTT. It translates to CASSFRRGYTGELFF.

The gene calls are TRBV18 and TRBJ1-1; D gene ambiguous. The CDR3 sequence is 15 residues long. Deletions cut 3 bases from V and 3 bases from J, with 14 bases between. Germline CDR1 is KGHSH and CDR2 is LQKENI. The CDR3 is CASSPPRTYYTEAFF. Here the CDR3 DNA reads TGTGCCAGCTCACCCCCGCGTACTTACTACACTGAAGCTTTCTTT.

The chain links TRBV2 to TRBJ1-3, with 8 nucleotides matching TRBD1. Trimming removed 5 bases from V and 2 bases from J; junction bases left unmatched: 5. CDR1 is SNHLY and CDR2 is FYNNEI in the germline V gene. This CDR3 region has 15 residues. DNA for the CDR3: TGTGCCAGCAGTACTATGGACAGGGCTGGAAACACCATATATTTT. It is translated as CASSTMDRAGNTIYF.

The chain employs TRBV27 and TRBJ1-3; no definite D call. Germline-derived CDR1 and CDR2 are MNHEY and SMNVEV (reference sequence). Trimming pared 8 bases from V and 0 bases from J, leaving 14 bases between. The CDR3 sequence is 15 residues long. This CDR3 is CASAEYGNSGNTIYF. In DNA, the CDR3 is TGTGCCAGCGCGGAGTACGGTAACTCTGGAAACACCATATATTTT.

The chain carries TRBV28 and TRBJ1-2, with D possibly matching TRBD1 (6 bases). CDR1 is MDHEN and CDR2 is SYDVKM in the germline V gene. This CDR3 region has 16 residues. V gave up 4 bases and J gave up 1 base, with 16 bases separating them. CDR3 in DNA: TGTGCCAGCAGTTCACATGGACAGACTTTTAACTATGGCTACACCTTC. Protein product: CASSSHGQTFNYGYTF.

V and J are TRBV6-2 or TRBV6-3 and TRBJ2-7; 7 positions agree with TRBD2. The CDR3 loop spans 14 amino acids. V lost 6 bases to trimming and J lost 2 bases; unmatched junction nucleotides: 7. The germline CDR1 and CDR2 sequences are MNHEY and SVGEGT. In nucleotides, the CDR3 is TGTGCCAGCAGCCTGGGGGGGGGACCCTACGAGCAGTACTTC. This codes for CASSLGGGPYEQYF.

The chain has TRBV7-8 and TRBJ2-7, with 8 bases identical to TRBD1. Germline V gives CDR1 SGHVS, CDR2 FQNEAQ. The CDR3 extends over 13 amino acids. J gave up 6 bases and V 1 base, and 2 bases lay outside the gene matches. DNA for the CDR3: TGTGCCAGCAGCTTAGGACAGGGGTTCGAGCAGTACTTC. It yields the protein CASSLGQGFEQYF.

V usage is TRBV5-1 and J usage is TRBJ2-7, with 7 bases identical to TRBD1. The CDR3 spans 12 residues. Looked up from germline, CDR1 is SGHRS and CDR2 is YFSETQ. J gave up 3 bases and V 6 bases, and 3 bases lay outside the gene matches. DNA for the CDR3: TGCGCCAGCATCGGACAGGACTACGAGCAGTACTTC. Translating gives CASIGQDYEQYF.

About this clone itself: The junction and the germline gene differ at one end; a read error may be behind it. This CDR3 reads CASSLGQGGSPLHF. In DNA form, the CDR3 reads TGTGCCAGCAGTTTGGGACAGGGCGGTTCACCCCTCCACTTT. The chain has TRBV5-4 and TRBJ1-6; 9 bases map to TRBD1. The length of the CDR3 is 14 residues. Germline lookup yields CDR1 SGHNT and CDR2 YYREEE (reference sequence).

The CDR3 here is CASSFVQGGNTIYF. The CDR3 nucleotides read TGTGCCAGCAGTTTCGTGCAGGGTGGAAACACCATATATTTT. This chain uses TRBV28 with TRBJ1-3; D may be TRBD1 (5 bases). This CDR3 region has 14 residues. Germline CDR1 is MDHEN and CDR2 is SYDVKM. V dropped 3 bases and J dropped 3 bases, with 9 bases sitting between them. The full variable domain, its missing parts supplied by reference TRBV28 and TRBJ1-3, is DVKVTQSSRYLVKRTGEKVFLECVQDMDHENMFWYRQDPGLGLRLIYFSYDVKMKEKGDIPEGYSVSREKKERFSLILESASTNQTSMYLCASSFVQGGNTIYFGEGSWLTVV.

V and J are TRBV18 and TRBJ1-4; unclear D gene. Germline V gene lookup returns CDR1 KGHSH and CDR2 LQKENI. Trimming took off 5 bases at V and 0 bases at J, with 16 bases between the two ends. The CDR3 is 17 amino acids. CDR3 nucleotides: TGTGCCAGCTCATTCGGAGGCGGCTCTCCAACTAATGAAAAACTGTTTTTT. Translated, it gives CASSFGGGSPTNEKLFF.

This clone was counted a few times. This chain links TRBV11-2 with TRBJ2-7; D is unclear. The CDR3 spans 13 residues. V shed 5 bases and J shed 3 bases, with 11 bases lying between them. The germline V gene has CDR1 SGHAT and CDR2 FQNNGV. The CDR3 loop is CASSIGLSYEQYF. CDR3 coding DNA: TGTGCCAGCAGCATAGGTTTGAGCTACGAGCAGTACTTC.

The chain couples TRBV29-1 to TRBJ2-3; D gene uncertain. Germline-derived CDR1 and CDR2 are SQVTM and ANQGSEA. This CDR3 is 11 amino acids long. V dropped 5 bases and J dropped 4 bases, with 7 bases sitting between them. The CDR3 sequence is CSVYSPDTQYF. DNA for the CDR3: TGCAGCGTTTACTCCCCAGATACGCAGTATTTT.

The gene calls are TRBV11-2 and TRBJ2-2, with 7 nucleotides matching TRBD2. The trim removed 1 base at V and 3 bases at J, leaving 2 bases unmatched. The germline V gene encodes CDR1 SGHAT and CDR2 FQNNGV. The CDR3 has 15 residues. The CDR3 nucleotides read TGTGCCAGCAGCTTAGTTCTAGCGGACACCGGGGAGCTGTTTTTT. Its protein is CASSLVLADTGELFF. The full variable domain, rest sourced from reference TRBV11-2 and TRBJ2-2, is EAGVAQSPRYKIIEKRQSVAFWCNPISGHATLYWYQQILGQGPKLLIQFQNNGVVDDSQLPKDRFSAERLKGVDSTLKIQPAKLEDSAVYLCASSLVLADTGELFFGEGSRLTVL.